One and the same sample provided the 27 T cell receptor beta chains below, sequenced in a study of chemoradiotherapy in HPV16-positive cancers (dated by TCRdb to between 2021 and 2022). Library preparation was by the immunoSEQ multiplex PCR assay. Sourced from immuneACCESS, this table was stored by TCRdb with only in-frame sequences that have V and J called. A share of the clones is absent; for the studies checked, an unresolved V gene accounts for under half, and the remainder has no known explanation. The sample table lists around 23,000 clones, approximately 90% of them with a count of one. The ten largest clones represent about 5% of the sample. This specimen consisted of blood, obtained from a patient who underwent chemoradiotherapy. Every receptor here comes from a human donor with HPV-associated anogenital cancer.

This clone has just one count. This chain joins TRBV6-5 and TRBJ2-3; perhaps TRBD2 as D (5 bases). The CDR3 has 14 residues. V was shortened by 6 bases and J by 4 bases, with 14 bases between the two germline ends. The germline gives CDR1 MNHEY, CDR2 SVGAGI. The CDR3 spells CASSPEVASDTQYF. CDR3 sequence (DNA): TGTGCCAGCAGCCCGGAGGTAGCTTCAGATACGCAGTATTTT.

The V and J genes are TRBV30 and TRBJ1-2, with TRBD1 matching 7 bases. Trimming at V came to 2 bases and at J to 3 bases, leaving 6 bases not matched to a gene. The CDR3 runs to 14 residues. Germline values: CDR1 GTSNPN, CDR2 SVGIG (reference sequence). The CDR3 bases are TGTGCCTGGAGTACGCGGGACAGCTACTATGGCTACACCTTC. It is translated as CAWSTRDSYYGYTF.

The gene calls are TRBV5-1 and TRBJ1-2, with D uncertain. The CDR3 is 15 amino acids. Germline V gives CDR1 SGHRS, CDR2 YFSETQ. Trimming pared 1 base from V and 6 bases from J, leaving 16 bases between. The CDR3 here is CASSLFPDSWDGYTF. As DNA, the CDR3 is TGCGCCAGCAGCTTGTTCCCGGACTCCTGGGATGGCTACACCTTC.

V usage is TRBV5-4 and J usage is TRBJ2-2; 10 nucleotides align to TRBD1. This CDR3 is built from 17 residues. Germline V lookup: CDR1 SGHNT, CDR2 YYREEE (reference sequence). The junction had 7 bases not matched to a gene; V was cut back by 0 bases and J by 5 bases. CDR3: CASSLGSPGQGTGELFF. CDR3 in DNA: TGTGCCAGCAGCTTGGGCTCTCCGGGACAGGGGACCGGGGAGCTGTTTTTT.

This CDR3 is CASRLRGVVTDTQYF. In DNA, the CDR3 is TGTGCCAGCAGACTGAGGGGGGTGGTGACAGATACGCAGTATTTT. The chain couples TRBV2 to TRBJ2-3; either TRBD1 or TRBD2 may supply D (6 bases each). V lost 6 bases and J 3 bases, leaving 16 bases between the germline ends. The CDR3 runs 15 residues. CDR1 and CDR2 (germline): SNHLY, FYNNEI.

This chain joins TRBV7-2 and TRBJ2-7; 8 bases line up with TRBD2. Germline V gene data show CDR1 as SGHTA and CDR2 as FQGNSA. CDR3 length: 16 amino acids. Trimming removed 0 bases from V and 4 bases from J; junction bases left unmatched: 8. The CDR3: CASSLARSSGAYEQYF. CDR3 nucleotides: TGTGCCAGCAGCTTAGCGCGAAGTAGCGGGGCGTACGAGCAGTACTTC.

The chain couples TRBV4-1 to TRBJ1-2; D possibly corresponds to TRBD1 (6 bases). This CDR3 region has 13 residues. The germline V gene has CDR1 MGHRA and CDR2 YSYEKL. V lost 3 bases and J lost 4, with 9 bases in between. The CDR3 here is CASSQTGFYGYTF. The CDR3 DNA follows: TGCGCCAGCAGCCAGACAGGTTTCTATGGCTACACCTTC.

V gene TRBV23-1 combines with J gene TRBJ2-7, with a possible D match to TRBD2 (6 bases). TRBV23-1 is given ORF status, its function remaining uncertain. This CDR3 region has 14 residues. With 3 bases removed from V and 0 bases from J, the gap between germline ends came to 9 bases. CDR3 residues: CASSHHGSSYEQYV. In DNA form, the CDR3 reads TGCGCCAGCAGTCATCACGGGAGCTCCTACGAGCAGTACGTC.

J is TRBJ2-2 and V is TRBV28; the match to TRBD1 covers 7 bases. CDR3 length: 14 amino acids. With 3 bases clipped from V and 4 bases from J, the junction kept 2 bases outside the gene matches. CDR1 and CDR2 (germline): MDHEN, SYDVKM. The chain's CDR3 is CASSFYRGTGELFF. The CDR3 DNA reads TGTGCCAGCAGTTTTTACAGGGGCACCGGGGAGCTGTTTTTT.

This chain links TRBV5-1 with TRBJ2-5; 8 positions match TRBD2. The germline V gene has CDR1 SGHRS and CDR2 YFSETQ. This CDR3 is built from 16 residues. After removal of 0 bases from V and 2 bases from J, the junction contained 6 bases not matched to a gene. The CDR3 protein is CASSLGTSGKQETQYF. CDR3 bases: TGCGCCAGCAGCTTGGGTACTAGCGGAAAACAAGAGACCCAGTACTTC.

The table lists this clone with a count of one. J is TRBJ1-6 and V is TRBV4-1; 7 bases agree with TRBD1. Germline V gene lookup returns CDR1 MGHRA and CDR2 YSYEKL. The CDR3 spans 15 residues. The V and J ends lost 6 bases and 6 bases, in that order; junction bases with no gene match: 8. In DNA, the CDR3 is TGCGCCAGCAGTATTCAGGGGGATAGTAATTCACCCCTCCACTTT. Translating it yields CASSIQGDSNSPLHF.

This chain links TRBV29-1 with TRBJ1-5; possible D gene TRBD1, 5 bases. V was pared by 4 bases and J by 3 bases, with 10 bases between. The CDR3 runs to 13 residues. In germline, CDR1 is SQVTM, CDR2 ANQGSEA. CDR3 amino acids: CSVVGGFNQPQHF. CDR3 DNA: TGCAGCGTTGTGGGGGGATTCAATCAGCCCCAGCATTTT.

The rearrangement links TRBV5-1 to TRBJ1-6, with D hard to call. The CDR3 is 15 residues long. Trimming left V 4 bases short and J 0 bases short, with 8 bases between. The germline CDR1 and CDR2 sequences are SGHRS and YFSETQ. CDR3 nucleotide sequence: TGCGCCAGCAGCGCGAGTAGCTCCTATAATTCACCCCTCCACTTT. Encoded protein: CASSASSSYNSPLHF.

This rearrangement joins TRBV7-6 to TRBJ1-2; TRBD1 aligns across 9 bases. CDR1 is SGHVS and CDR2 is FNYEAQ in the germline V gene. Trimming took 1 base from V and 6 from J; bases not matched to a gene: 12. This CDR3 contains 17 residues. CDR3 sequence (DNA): TGTGCCAGCAGCTTAGGACGAGGAAGCGGGACAGGGAATGGCTACACCTTC. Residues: CASSLGRGSGTGNGYTF.

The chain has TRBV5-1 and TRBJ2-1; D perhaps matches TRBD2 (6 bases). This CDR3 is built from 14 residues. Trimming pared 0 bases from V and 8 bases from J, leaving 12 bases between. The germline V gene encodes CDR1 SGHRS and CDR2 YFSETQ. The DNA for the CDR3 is TGCGCCAGCAGCTTGGACCTCCTAGCGTATGAGCAGTTCTTC. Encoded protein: CASSLDLLAYEQFF.

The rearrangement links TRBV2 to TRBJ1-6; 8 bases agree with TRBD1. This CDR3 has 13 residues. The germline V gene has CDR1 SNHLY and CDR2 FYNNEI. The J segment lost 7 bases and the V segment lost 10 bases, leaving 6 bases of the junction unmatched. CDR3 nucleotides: TGTGCCAACGGACAGGGAGAAAATTCACCCCTCCACTTT. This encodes CANGQGENSPLHF. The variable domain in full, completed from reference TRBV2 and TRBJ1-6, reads EPEVTQTPSHQVTQMGQEVILRCVPISNHLYFYWYRQILGQKVEFLVSFYNNEISEKSEIFDDQFSVERPDGSNFTLKIRSTKLEDSAMYFCANGQGENSPLHFGNGTRLTVT.

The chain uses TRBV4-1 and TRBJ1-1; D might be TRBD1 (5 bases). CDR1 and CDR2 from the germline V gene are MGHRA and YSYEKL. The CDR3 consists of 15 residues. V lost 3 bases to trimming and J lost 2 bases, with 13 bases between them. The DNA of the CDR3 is TGCGCCAGCAGCCATGAAGACAGAACTAACACTGAAGCTTTCTTT. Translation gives CASSHEDRTNTEAFF.

CDR3 nucleotide sequence: TGTGCCAGCAGCTTAGATGGAGAGGAGCAGTACTTC. Its translation is CASSLDGEEQYF. This rearrangement joins TRBV7-9 to TRBJ2-7; D unclear. V was clipped by 1 base and J by 7 bases, with 8 bases between them. The CDR3 extends over 12 amino acids. Germline V gene sequence: CDR1 SEHNR, CDR2 FQNEAQ (reference sequence).

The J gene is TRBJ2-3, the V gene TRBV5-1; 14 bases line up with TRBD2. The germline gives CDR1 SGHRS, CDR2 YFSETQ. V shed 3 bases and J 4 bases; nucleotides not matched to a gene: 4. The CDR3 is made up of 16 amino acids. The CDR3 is CASSSGTSGGSDTQYF. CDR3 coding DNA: TGCGCCAGCAGCTCGGGGACTAGCGGGGGTTCAGATACGCAGTATTTT.

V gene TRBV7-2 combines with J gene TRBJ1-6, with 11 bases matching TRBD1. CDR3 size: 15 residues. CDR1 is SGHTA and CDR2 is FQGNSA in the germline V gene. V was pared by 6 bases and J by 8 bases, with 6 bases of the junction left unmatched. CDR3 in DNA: TGTGCCAGCAGTCGAGAGGGACAGGGGGATTCACCCCTCCACTTT. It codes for CASSREGQGDSPLHF.

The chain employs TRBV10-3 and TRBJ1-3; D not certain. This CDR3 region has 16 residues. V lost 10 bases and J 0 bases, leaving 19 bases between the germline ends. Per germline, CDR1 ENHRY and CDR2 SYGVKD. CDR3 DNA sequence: TGTGCCACCAGACCCAGTGGCAGCCTCTCTGGAAACACCATATATTTT. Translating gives CATRPSGSLSGNTIYF.

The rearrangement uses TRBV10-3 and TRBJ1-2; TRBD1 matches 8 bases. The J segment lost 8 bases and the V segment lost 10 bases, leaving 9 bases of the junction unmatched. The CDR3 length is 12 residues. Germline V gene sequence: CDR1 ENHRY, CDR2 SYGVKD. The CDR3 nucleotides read TGTGCCACCAGACAGGGGTCGGGGGGCTACACCTTC. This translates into CATRQGSGGYTF.

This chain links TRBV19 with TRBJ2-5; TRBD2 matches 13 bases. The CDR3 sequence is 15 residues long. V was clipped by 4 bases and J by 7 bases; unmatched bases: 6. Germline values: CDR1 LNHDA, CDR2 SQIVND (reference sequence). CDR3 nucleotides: TGTGCCAGTAGTACGACTAGCGGGGGGCGGGGGACCCAGTACTTC. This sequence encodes CASSTTSGGRGTQYF.

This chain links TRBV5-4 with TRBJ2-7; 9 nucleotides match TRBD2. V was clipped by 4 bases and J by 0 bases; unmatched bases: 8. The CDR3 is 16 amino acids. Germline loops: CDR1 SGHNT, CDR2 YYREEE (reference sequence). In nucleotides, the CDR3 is TGTGCCAGCAGCCCCCGAGCGGGGGGCCGCTCCTACGAGCAGTACTTC. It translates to CASSPRAGGRSYEQYF.

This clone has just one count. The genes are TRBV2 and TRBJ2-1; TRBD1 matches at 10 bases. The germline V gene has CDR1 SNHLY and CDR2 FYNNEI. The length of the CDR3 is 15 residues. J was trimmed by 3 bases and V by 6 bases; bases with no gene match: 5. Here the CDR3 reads CASRQTGGGYNEQFF. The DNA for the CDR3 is TGTGCCAGCAGGCAGACAGGGGGCGGCTACAATGAGCAGTTCTTC.

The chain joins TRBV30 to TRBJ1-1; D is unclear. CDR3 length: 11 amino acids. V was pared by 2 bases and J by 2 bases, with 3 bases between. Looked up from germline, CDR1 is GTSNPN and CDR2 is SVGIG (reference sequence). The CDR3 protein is CAWSKNTEAFF. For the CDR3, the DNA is TGTGCCTGGAGTAAAAACACTGAAGCTTTCTTT.

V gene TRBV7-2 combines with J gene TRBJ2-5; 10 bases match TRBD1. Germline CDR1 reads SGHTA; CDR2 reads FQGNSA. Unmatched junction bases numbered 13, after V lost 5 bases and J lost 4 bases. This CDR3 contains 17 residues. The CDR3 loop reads CASSATSGQGRRETQYF. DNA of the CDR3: TGTGCCAGCAGCGCGACGTCGGGACAGGGGAGGAGAGAGACCCAGTACTTC.